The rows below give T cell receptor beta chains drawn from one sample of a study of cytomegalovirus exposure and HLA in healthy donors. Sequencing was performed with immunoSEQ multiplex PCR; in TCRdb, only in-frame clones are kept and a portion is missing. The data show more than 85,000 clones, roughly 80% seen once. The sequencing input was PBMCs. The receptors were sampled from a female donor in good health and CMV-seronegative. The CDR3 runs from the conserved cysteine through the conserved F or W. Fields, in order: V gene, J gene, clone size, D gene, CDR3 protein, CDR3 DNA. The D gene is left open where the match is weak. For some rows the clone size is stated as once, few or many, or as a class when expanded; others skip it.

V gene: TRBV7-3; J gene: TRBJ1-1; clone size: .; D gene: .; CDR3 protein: CASSLGGRPNTEAFF; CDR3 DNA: TGTGCCAGCAGCTTAGGGGGCAGGCCGAACACTGAAGCTTTCTTT
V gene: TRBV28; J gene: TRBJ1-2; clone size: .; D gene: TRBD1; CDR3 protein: CASRPGTGGHGYTF; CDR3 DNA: TGTGCCAGCAGACCAGGGACAGGGGGCCATGGCTACACCTTC
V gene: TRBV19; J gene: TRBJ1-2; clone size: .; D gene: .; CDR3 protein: CASSIFERQYYGYTF; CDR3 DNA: TGTGCCAGTAGTATATTCGAGAGACAGTACTATGGCTACACCTTC
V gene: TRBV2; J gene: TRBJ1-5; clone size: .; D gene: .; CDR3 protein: CASSDRGKSGQPQHF; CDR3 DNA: TGTGCCAGCAGTGATAGGGGAAAGAGTGGTCAGCCCCAGCATTTT
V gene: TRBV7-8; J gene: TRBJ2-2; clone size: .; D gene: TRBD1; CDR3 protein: CASQGRGYTGELFF; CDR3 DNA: TGTGCCTCACAGGGCAGGGGGTACACCGGGGAGCTGTTTTTT
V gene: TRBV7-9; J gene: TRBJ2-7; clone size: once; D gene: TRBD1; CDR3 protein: CSSSPSRLGQGRGYEQYF; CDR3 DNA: TGTTCCAGCAGCCCAAGCAGATTGGGACAGGGGAGGGGTTACGAGCAGTACTTC
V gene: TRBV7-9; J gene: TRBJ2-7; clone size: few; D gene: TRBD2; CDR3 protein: CASSLVGLAVGYEQYF; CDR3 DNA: TGTGCCAGCAGCTTAGTGGGACTAGCGGTTGGGTACGAGCAGTACTTC
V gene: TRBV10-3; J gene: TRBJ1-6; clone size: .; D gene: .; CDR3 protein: CAISLRDIKNSPLHF; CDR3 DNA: TGTGCCATCAGTCTCCGGGACATAAAGAATTCACCCCTCCACTTT
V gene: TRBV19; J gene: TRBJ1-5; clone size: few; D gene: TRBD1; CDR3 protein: CASSVPGQGAKGSQHF; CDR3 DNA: TGTGCCAGTAGTGTTCCGGGACAGGGGGCTAAGGGGTCCCAGCATTTT
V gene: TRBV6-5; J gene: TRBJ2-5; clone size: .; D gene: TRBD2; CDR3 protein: CASSYYASGRGETQYF; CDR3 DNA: TGTGCCAGCAGTTATTACGCTAGCGGGAGGGGAGAGACCCAGTACTTC
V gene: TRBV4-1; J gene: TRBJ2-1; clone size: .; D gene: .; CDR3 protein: CASTGTYDSYNEQFF; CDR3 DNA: TGCGCCAGCACCGGGACTTATGACTCCTACAATGAGCAGTTCTTC
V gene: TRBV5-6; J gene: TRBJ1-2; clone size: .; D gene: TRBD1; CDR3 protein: CASSYDDRVLWF; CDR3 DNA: TGTGCCAGCAGCTATGACGACAGGGTACTTTGGTTC
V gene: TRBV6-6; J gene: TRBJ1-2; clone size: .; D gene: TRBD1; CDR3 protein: CASSSETGIYGYTF; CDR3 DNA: TGTGCCAGCAGTTCTGAGACAGGGATCTATGGCTACACCTTC
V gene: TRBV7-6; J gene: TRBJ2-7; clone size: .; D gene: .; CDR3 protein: CASSLIAGGSYEQYF; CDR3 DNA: TGTGCCAGCAGCTTAATCGCAGGGGGGTCCTACGAGCAGTACTTC
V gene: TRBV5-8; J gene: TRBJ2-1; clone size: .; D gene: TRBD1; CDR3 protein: CASSPGGQGILQFF; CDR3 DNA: TGTGCCAGCAGCCCGGGCGGACAGGGGATATTACAGTTCTTC
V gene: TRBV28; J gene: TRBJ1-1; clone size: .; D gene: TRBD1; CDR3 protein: CASSPGTGYMNTEAFF; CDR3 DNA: TGTGCCAGCAGTCCCGGGACAGGCTACATGAACACTGAAGCTTTCTTT
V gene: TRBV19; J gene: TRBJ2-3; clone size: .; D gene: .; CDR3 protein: CASSIQSLGPSTDTQYF; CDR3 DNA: TGTGCCAGTAGTATACAGTCATTGGGCCCTAGCACAGATACGCAGTATTTT
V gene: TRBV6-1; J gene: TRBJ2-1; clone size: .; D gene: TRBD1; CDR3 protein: CASRATGNSYNEQFF; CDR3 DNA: TGTGCCAGCAGAGCGACAGGGAACTCCTACAATGAGCAGTTCTTC
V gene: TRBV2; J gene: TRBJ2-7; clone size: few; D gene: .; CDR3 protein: CASTGAVSYEQYF; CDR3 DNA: TGTGCCAGCACTGGGGCGGTCTCCTACGAGCAGTACTTC
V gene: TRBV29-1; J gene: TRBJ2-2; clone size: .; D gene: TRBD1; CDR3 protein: CSVRTGQNTGELFF; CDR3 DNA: TGCAGCGTGAGGACAGGGCAGAACACCGGGGAGCTGTTTTTT
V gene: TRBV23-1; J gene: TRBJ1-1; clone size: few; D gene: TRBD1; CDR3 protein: CASSHISGQGPFFYTEAFF; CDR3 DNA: TGCGCCAGCAGTCATATTTCGGGACAGGGGCCCTTTTTCTACACTGAAGCTTTCTTT
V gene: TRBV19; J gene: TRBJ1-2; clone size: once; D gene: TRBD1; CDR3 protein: CASSWDRVGGYTF; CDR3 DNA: TGTGCCAGTAGTTGGGACAGGGTCGGGGGCTACACCTTC
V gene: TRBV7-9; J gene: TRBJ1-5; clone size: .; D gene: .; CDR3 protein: CSSSLGVGSGDQPQHF; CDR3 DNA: TGTTCCAGCAGCTTAGGTGTGGGGTCGGGGGATCAGCCCCAGCATTTT
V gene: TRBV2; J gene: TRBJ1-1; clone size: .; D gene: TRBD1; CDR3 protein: CASGDRVRTEAFF; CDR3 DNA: TGTGCCAGCGGGGACAGGGTGAGGACTGAAGCTTTCTTT
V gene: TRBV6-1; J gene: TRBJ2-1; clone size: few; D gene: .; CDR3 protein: CASSEEGAVSYNEQFF; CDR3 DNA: TGTGCCAGCAGTGAGGAAGGGGCAGTCTCCTACAATGAGCAGTTCTTC
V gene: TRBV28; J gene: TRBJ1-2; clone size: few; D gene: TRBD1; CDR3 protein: CASSFGTGGFGYTF; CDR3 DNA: TGTGCCAGCAGTTTTGGGACAGGGGGGTTTGGCTACACCTTC